The present T cell receptor beta chain was sequenced within a study of blood T cell repertoires in COVID-19. In the study overall: Acute and convalescent COVID-19 samples came from the United States, Italy and Spain. T cells, B-cell-depleted T cells, or PBMCs provided the cDNA or gDNA that served as material.

Germline assignment: CDR1 SGHRS and CDR2 YFSETQ. V gave up 3 bases and J gave up 3 bases, with 21 bases separating them. CDR3 length: 17 residues. In the study's own analysis: Amplification of reference gene primers was used by the study to estimate nucleated cell counts. Profiling relied on immunoSEQ multiplex PCR, and the TCRdb table lists in-frame clones only, not all of them. V and J calls and clone size follow that table, whereas D and trimming were derived from the DNA. This sample yields about 130,000 clones, of which 84% are seen a single time; around 13% belongs to the top ten. The sample taken for sequencing was peripheral blood. This receptor was obtained from a human donor in a cohort sampled during active COVID-19. The J gene is TRBJ1-1, the V gene TRBV5-1; no reliable D call. The CDR3 nucleotides read TGCGCCAGCAGCTCGCCCACCGGGAGCGCGTGGGACACTGAAGCTTTCTTT. Its protein product is CASSSPTGSAWDTEAFF.